Listed here is a single T cell receptor (beta chain). Its antigen is not yet known. Within one base of it there is no much larger clone, and no base qualities were kept. The cohort consisted of approximately 670 healthy bone marrow donors. At the time of sampling, all cohort members were nominally healthy, though unrecorded immune exposures were likely present. The donor tested CMV seropositive, placing the donor among the 310 or so seropositive members of the cohort. Each donor provided a peripheral blood sample, and peripheral blood mononuclear cells were used for TCR beta sequencing. Genomic DNA was extracted from the blood cell samples with the Qiagen DNeasy Blood Extraction Kit. This entry is derived from a study of cytomegalovirus exposure and HLA in healthy donors (TCRdb year 2017). With regard to the full study: An earlier analysis of approximately 590 of the donors reported roughly 270 Gb of sequence data and roughly 110 million unique TCR beta sequences from 190 million or so T cells. Roughly 300 gigabases of sequencing data and approximately 84 million unique TCR sequences were included in an early release covering about 700 HLA-typed donors. Among the roughly 400 genotyped donors, approximately 82% belonged to the genetic ancestry cluster associated with self-reported Caucasian donors. The study aimed to test whether cataloging public T cell receptors could reveal signatures of past pathogen exposure. The study profiled the T cell repertoires of about 640 subjects by immunosequencing and related them to cytomegalovirus serostatus. Along with the roughly 610-subject first cohort, a separate validation cohort of more than 90 different subjects was used. High-throughput TCR immunosequencing, statistical association of individual TCRs with disease status, and machine learning were combined to predict cytomegalovirus infection status. In a later analysis, previously published TCR beta repertoires from 600 to 850 donors were re-analyzed and high-resolution HLA genotyping was added so that TCR occurrence patterns could be studied. The later analysis used no new phenotypic data to find candidate immune exposures, relying instead on TCR beta sequences and their occurrence across donors. In an earlier analysis of 500 to 650 of the donors, high-throughput TCR beta sequencing was used to judge whether each TCR beta V gene segment behaved as functional or pseudogenic. Alongside the repertoire data, information on donor age, sex, ethnicity and CMV serostatus was compiled. A later genetic analysis used genome-wide SNP genotypes for about 65% of the roughly 700 donors, treating that subset as a discovery cohort. Every discovery cohort repertoire had been produced on one sequencing platform. Both class I and class II loci were covered by HLA typing, at four-digit resolution. The number of donors typed differed by locus, with about 629-630 for A, B, C, DRB1 and DQB1, 522 for DQA1, over 600 for DPA1, and some 440 for DPB1. Five DR-DQ haplotypes were handled as single units for association and clustering, since linkage in the cohort was strong. Among approximately 370 genotyped donors of the cohort, an average of approximately 240,000 unique TCR beta nucleotide sequences was sequenced per donor, of which 15% to 20% were non-productive.

The germline V gene (reference sequence) yields GTSNPN for CDR1 and SVGIG for CDR2. At the junction V is shortened by 3 bases and J by 2 bases, with 4 bases in between. From its cysteine to its phenylalanine, the CDR3 spans 12 amino acids. Only the CDR3 part of the read is kept: 36 bases, read in frame from the first base. Study-wide conclusions, independent of this receptor: For the cohort, immune exposure information was limited to CMV serostatus. Because HLA typing was missing for some donors at each locus, association tests included only the typed subset. In vitro tests confirmed that a few of the cytomegalovirus-associated TCR beta chains recognize cytomegalovirus antigens. A cluster of highly shared sequence variants was judged likely to be a technical artifact of the sequencing pipeline. According to a later analysis, most CMV-associated TCR beta chains appeared to be HLA-restricted, and the HLA associations seemed to be driven largely by CMV exposure. The classifier was reported to diagnose cytomegalovirus status with high specificity and sensitivity in both the original cohort and the validation cohort. The earlier analysis of approximately 590 of the donors excluded over 15 rarely observed V segments, including chromosome 9 orphons, because counts were too low. The authors suggested that the approach could potentially be generalized to other disease states and immunological phenotypes. A later analysis associated 17,000 or so TCR beta sequences with specific HLA alleles at a false discovery rate of 0.05. Some IMGT-functional V segments, including TRBV6-2 and TRBV6-3, could not be distinguished by the 87-base-pair reads and were therefore excluded. Roughly uniform sequencing depth across donors was assumed in presence/absence analyses, although this assumption may not hold. In the study, approximately 160 TCR beta chains were listed as associated with cytomegalovirus. When HLA alleles, especially DR and DQ, strongly co-occurred, attributing TCR associations to individual alleles was difficult. The cohort was sequenced for TCR beta chains only, and without alpha or paired-chain data the features that could be detected were limited. A further reported finding was that TCR beta sequences accurately predicted the HLA-A and HLA-B alleles for most subjects in the first cohort. A later genetic analysis associated a missense DCLRE1C variant with V-gene and J-gene trimming of TCR beta chains, and an independent cohort replicated the association. Correlated functional status among segregating V segments might reflect linkage disequilibrium, but an unknown experimental factor could not be ruled out. In a later analysis, the rate of TCR association differed among HLA loci, with DRB1 alleles having the most associated TCRs and HLA-C alleles having the fewest. In a later genetic analysis, fewer N-insertions in productive TCRs were reported among donors in an Asian-associated ancestry cluster than the roughly 700-donor mean. A later analysis found that HLA-associated TCR beta chains were more clonally expanded and had lower generation probabilities than equally common non-associated chains. Broadly in line with IMGT annotations, most TCR beta V segments showed up in productive rearrangements about 87% or about 30% of the time in an earlier analysis of 587 of the donors. Across donors, most TCR sequences were observed very rarely, whereas some public TCRs were present in many individuals. A later analysis reported that several top co-occurrence clusters appeared linked to parvovirus B19, influenza, CMV and Epstein-Barr virus.

Receptor amplification or capture employed the immunoSEQ multiplex PCR assay. For the multiplex PCR, a mixture combining 60 forward primers for TCR Vbeta segments and 13 reverse primers for TCR Jbeta segments was used. The CDR3 region of rearranged TCR beta genes was amplified from genomic DNA by a multiplex PCR assay. The amplified TCR beta libraries were sequenced on the Illumina HiSeq System as 87-base-pair reads. The paper's data handling went like this. Across the 670 or so repertoires, a later analysis counted 78 million or so unique TCR beta chains, 9 million to 14 million of which were shared by at least two donors. Raw reads were error-corrected and collapsed into unique sequences by a nearest-neighbor algorithm in which closely related sequences were merged to remove PCR and sequencing errors. Alignment of CDR3 sequences to IMGT reference sequences was used to assign V, D and J gene segments. For a sequence to be retained, at least a six-nucleotide match to both a V gene segment and a J gene segment was required. Rearrangements were called productive when the CDR3 lacked stop codons and stayed in frame with V and J; all others were non-productive. CDR3 was defined according to IMGT convention as the region running from the second conserved V-encoded cysteine to the conserved J-encoded phenylalanine. The earlier analysis of 500 to 600 of the donors excluded sequences that lacked an unambiguous match to a single V gene segment. In an earlier analysis of approximately 610 of the donors, V segments were called functional above 56.7% productive rearrangements and were called segregating when the between-donor standard deviation exceeded 5%. A statistical classification framework was built to diagnose cytomegalovirus status from the catalog of TCR beta chain sequences. V and J gene assignment, in a later analysis, came from comparing TCR nucleotide sequences with IMGT/GENE-DB human TR gene sequences. Using the TCRdist pipeline, a later analysis assigned CDR3 sequences along with most-parsimonious VDJ recombination scenarios. In a later analysis, each TCR beta chain was defined by its CDR3 amino acid sequence together with its V-gene family, and reads without a unique V-gene family were excluded. In a later analysis, a few hundred highly shared, low-generation-probability nucleotide sequences were removed to address suspected cross-contamination and a sequencing artifact. A later analysis calculated a clonal expansion index for each public chain from normalized within-repertoire ranks of inferred template counts. In a later analysis, generation probabilities were computed with a VDJ recombination model fitted to out-of-frame rearrangements, and the resulting probabilities were checked against IGoR. In a later analysis, TCR-TCR, TCR-HLA and TCR-CMV co-occurrence was scored with hypergeometric tests, and a repertoire-size bias correction was applied to TCR pairs. A later analysis estimated false discovery rates by permuting HLA or CMV assignments 20 times. In a later analysis, co-occurring TCRs were grouped using DBSCAN, and TCRdist sequence similarity was added for clustering within HLA-allele-positive subsets. Repertoires with fewer than 30,000 or more than 120,000 public chains were left out of co-occurrence clustering, as were roughly five repertoires with anomalous nucleotide sharing. This is the immuneACCESS table as TCRdb keeps it, with only in-frame sequences that have V and J called. A part of the clones is gone; compared with another copy, unresolved V genes explain less than half, and the rest is unexplained. Clone size and V and J calls were adopted from that table, with D and trimming inferred from the DNA. The sample includes some 76,000 clones, with roughly 76% observed a single time. The biggest ten clones account for about 12% of the sample.

This receptor was identified in a male donor in good health and CMV-seropositive. The chain uses TRBV30 and TRBJ2-2; no D gene call is confident. The sequencing sample was made of PBMCs. The sequenced DNA is TGTGCCTGGAGCGTAAACACCGGGGAGCTGTTTTTT. Its coded protein is CAWSVNTGELFF. Reference TRBV30 and TRBJ2-2 proteins supply the regions before and after the CDR3; the full variable domain is: SQTIHQWPATLVQPVGSPLSLECTVEGTSNPNLYWYRQAAGRGLQLLFYSVGIGQISSEVPQNLSASRPQDRQFILSSKKLLLSDSGFYLCAWSVNTGELFFGEGSRLTVL.